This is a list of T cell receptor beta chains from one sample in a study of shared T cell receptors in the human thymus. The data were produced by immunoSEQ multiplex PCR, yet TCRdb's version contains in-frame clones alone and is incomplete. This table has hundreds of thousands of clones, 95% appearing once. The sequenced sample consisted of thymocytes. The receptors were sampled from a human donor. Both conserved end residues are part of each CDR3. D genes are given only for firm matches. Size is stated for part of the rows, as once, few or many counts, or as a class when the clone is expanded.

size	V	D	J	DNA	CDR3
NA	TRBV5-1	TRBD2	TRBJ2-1	TGCGCCAGCAGCTTGCTGGAGCGGGGATACAATGAGCAGTTCTTC	CASSLLERGYNEQFF
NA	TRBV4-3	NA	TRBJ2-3	TGCGCCAGCAGCCTTACCGAAGGGGGAGTCGCGGCCACAGATACGCAGTATTTT	CASSLTEGGVAATDTQYF
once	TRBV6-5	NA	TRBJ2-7	TGTGCCAGCAGTTACTCGATGGGCCACAACTACGAGCAGTACTTC	CASSYSMGHNYEQYF
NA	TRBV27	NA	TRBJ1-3	TGTGCCAGCAGTCCCAGCGGGCGATCTGGAAACACCATATATTTT	CASSPSGRSGNTIYF
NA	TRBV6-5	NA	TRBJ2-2	TGTGCCAGCAGTACGCCCGGCCGAATCAGGGAGCTGTTTTTT	CASSTPGRIRELFF
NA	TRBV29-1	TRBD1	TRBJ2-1	TGCAGCGTTGAGATCAGACGCTGGGACAGGGGGCGCAATGAGCAGTTCTTC	CSVEIRRWDRGRNEQFF
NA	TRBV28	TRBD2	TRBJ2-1	TGTGCCAGCAGTTTTAAGACTAGCGGGAGTAGGGATGAGCAGTTCTTC	CASSFKTSGSRDEQFF
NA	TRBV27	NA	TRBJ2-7	TGTGCCAGCACCCGAGGAGGGGGAGCGGGCTACGAGCAGTACTTC	CASTRGGGAGYEQYF
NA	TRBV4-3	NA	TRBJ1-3	TGCGCCAGCAGCCAGGGCCCCGGGACTTCGAGAAGGGGAAACACCATATATTTT	CASSQGPGTSRRGNTIYF
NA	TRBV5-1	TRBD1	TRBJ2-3	TGCGCCAGCAGGGGACAGGAGGACACACTAAAGCACAGAGATACGCAGTATTTT	CASRGQEDTLKHRDTQYF
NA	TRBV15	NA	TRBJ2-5	TGTGCCACCAGCAGGCATGGACTGAAACAAGAGACCCAGTACTTC	CATSRHGLKQETQYF
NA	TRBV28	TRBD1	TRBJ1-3	TGTGCCAGCAGCCCTCCGGGACAGGGATGGCGCCACTCTGGAAACACCATATATTTT	CASSPPGQGWRHSGNTIYF
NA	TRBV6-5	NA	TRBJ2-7	TGTGCCAGCAGTCGTCGGGACACCTCCTACGAGCAGTACTTC	CASSRRDTSYEQYF
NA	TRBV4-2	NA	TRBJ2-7	TGTGCCAGCAGCACTCGGTGGGCCCCCTACGAGCAGTACTTC	CASSTRWAPYEQYF
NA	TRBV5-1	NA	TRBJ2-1	TGCGCCAGCAGCTTCCGGGAGAGCTCCTACAATGAGCAGTTCTTC	CASSFRESSYNEQFF
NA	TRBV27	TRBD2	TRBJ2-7	TGTGCCAGCTTCACTAGCGGGAGTAGGGGCTCCTACGAGCAGTACTTC	CASFTSGSRGSYEQYF
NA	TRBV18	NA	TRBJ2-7	TGTGCCAGCTCACCACCGGGGGCCGTCTCCTACGAGCAGTACTTC	CASSPPGAVSYEQYF
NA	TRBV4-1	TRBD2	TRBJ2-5	TGCGCCAGCAGCCAAGCTTATACGACTAGCCGAAAAGAGACCCAGTACTTC	CASSQAYTTSRKETQYF
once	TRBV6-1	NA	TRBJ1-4	TGTGCCAGCACCAGGATTTATGAAAAACTGTTTTTT	CASTRIYEKLFF
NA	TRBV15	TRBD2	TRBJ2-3	TGTGCCACCAGCATACTGGGGAAACCTAGACTAGCGGGAGGGAGCACAGATACGCAGTATTTT	CATSILGKPRLAGGSTDTQYF
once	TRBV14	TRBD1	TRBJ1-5	TGTGCCAGCAGAGGGCGACAGGGGGCAAATTCCAATCAGCCCCAGCATTTT	CASRGRQGANSNQPQHF
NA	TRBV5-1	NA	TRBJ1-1	TGCGCCAGCAGCGCGGGACGGAGGAACACTGAAGCTTTCTTT	CASSAGRRNTEAFF
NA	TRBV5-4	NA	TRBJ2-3	TGTGCCAGCCCCCCAGATACGCAGTATTTT	CASPPDTQYF
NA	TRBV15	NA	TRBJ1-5	TGTGCCACCAGCATCCAAAAAGGGCAGCCCAGCAATCAGCCCCAGCATTTT	CATSIQKGQPSNQPQHF
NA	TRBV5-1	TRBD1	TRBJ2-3	TGCGCCAGCAGCTGCCGGGACAGGGCCACAGATACGCAGTATTTT	CASSCRDRATDTQYF
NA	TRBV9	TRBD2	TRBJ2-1	TGTGCCAGCAGCGTAGGCGGGAGTGGCGACAATGAGCAGTTCTTC	CASSVGGSGDNEQFF
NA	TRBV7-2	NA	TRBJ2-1	TGTGCCAGCAGCTTAGTCGAGTACAATGAGCAGTTCTTC	CASSLVEYNEQFF
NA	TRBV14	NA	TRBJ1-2	TGTGCCAGCAGCCAAGCTCCCAGGGGAGACTATGGCTACACCTTC	CASSQAPRGDYGYTF
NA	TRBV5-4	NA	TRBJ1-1	TGTGCCAGCAGCCTGAGGGGTCGGTACACTGAAGCTTTCTTT	CASSLRGRYTEAFF
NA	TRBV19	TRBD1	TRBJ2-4	TGTGCCAGTAGTGGCCAGGGGGACAGGAGGAACATTCAGTACTTC	CASSGQGDRRNIQYF
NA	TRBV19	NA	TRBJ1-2	TGTGCCAGTAATTTGGGGGAAGGCCTTAACTATGGCTACACCTTC	CASNLGEGLNYGYTF
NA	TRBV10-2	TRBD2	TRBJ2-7	TGCGCCAGCTCCCCCCAGGGGCTAGCGGGGAGTGTCCACGAGCAGTACTTC	CASSPQGLAGSVHEQYF
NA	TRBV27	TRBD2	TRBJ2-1	TGTGCCAGCAGTTTGAGGGGCGGGAGCCACAATGAGCAGTTCTTC	CASSLRGGSHNEQFF
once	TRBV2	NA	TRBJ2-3	TGTGCCAGCATAAGGGACACCCGACCAGATACGCAGTATTTT	CASIRDTRPDTQYF
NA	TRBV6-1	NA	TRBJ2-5	TGTGCCAGCAGTGAAGTGAGGTATACTCAAGAGACCCAGTACTTC	CASSEVRYTQETQYF
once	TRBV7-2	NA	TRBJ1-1	TGTGCCAGCAGCTCCCCGGGCAGACCACGGGACACTGAAGCTTTCTTT	CASSSPGRPRDTEAFF
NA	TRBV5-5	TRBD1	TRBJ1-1	TGTGCCAGCAGCTTGGCTCCCAGGGGGACCCTGAACACTGAAGCTTTCTTT	CASSLAPRGTLNTEAFF
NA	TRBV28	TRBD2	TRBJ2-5	TGTGCCAGCAGTTTAATTCGACCACTAGCGGGAAAACAAGAGACCCAGTACTTC	CASSLIRPLAGKQETQYF
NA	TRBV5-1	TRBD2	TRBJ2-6	TGCGCCAGCAGCTGGGATGCGGGACTAGCGGGAGCTGGGGCCAACGTCCTGACTTTC	CASSWDAGLAGAGANVLTF
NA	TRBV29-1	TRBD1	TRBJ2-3	TGCAGCGTTGCCCCCGCGGGGACAGGGTTGGATTTT	CSVAPAGTGLDF
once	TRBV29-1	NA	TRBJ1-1	TGCAGCGTTGAATTGGAAGTATCAAGGGACACTGAAGCTTTCTTT	CSVELEVSRDTEAFF
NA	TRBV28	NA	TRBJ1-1	TGTGCCAGCAGTTCCGGGTTAAACACTGAAGCTTTCTTT	CASSSGLNTEAFF
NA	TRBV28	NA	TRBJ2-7	TGTGCCAGCAGACTCTACGGGTACGAGCAGTACTTC	CASRLYGYEQYF
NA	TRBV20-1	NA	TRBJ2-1	TGCAGTGCTAGTCTTGGGCAGTTCTTC	CSASLGQFF
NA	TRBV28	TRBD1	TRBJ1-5	TGTGCCAGCAGTTTAAGGGTATCGGTCAGGGGGCGACCCTATAGCAATCAGCCCCAGCATTTT	CASSLRVSVRGRPYSNQPQHF
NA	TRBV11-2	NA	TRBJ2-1	TGTGCCAGCAGCTCCCGCCTAGAGTCCTACAATGAGCAGTTCTTC	CASSSRLESYNEQFF
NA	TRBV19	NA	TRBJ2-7	TGTGCCAGTAGTAAAGACCGGGTCTACTACGAGCAGTACTTC	CASSKDRVYYEQYF
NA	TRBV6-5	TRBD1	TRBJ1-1	TGTGCCAGCAGTTACGGACAGGGGGCCCGCACTGAAGCTTTCTTT	CASSYGQGARTEAFF
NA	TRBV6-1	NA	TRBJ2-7	TGTGCCAGCAGTGGGTTCCGGGACGGTCCCTACGAGCAGTACTTC	CASSGFRDGPYEQYF